Below, 28 T cell receptor beta chains from the same sample are listed, as sequenced in a study of cytomegalovirus exposure and HLA in healthy donors. A multiplex PCR was run with 60 Vbeta primers and 13 Jbeta primers. Clones were sequenced by immunoSEQ multiplex PCR, and TCRdb holds only the in-frame ones, with some missing. The table shows roughly 150,000 clones, with roughly 80% occurring only once. The source material was PBMCs. The receptors originated from a man between 35 and 55 years old in good health and CMV-seronegative.

The rearrangement links TRBV9 to TRBJ2-5; 7 positions match TRBD2. Germline V gene lookup returns CDR1 SGDLS and CDR2 YYNGEE. After removal of 2 bases from V and 3 bases from J, the junction contained 4 bases not matched to a gene. The CDR3 is made up of 14 amino acids. In DNA, the CDR3 is TGTGCCAGCAGCGTCTTTGCGGGAGAAGAGACCCAGTACTTC. This translates into CASSVFAGEETQYF.

The rearrangement uses TRBV7-9 and TRBJ2-5; tentatively, D is TRBD1 (6 bases). CDR1 and CDR2 (germline): SEHNR, FQNEAQ (reference sequence). This CDR3 has 14 residues. V shed 5 bases and J shed 1 base, with 11 bases lying between them. CDR3 protein: CASSRGTPQETQYF. The CDR3 DNA follows: TGTGCCAGCAGCCGAGGGACACCCCAAGAGACCCAGTACTTC.

V is TRBV7-3 and J is TRBJ2-5, with TRBD2 as a possible D gene (6 bases). Trimming took off 3 bases at V and 3 bases at J, with 14 bases between the two ends. Germline assignment: CDR1 SGHTA and CDR2 FQGTGA. The CDR3 has 15 residues. This CDR3 is CASSFGSGTEETQYF. DNA for the CDR3: TGTGCCAGCAGCTTTGGGTCTGGGACTGAAGAGACCCAGTACTTC.

This clone was observed many times. This sequence joins TRBV14 and TRBJ1-2, with D unresolved. CDR1 SGHDN and CDR2 FVKESK come from the germline V gene. The CDR3 is 15 amino acids. Deletions cut 5 bases from V and 3 bases from J, with 16 bases between. The CDR3 nucleotides read TGTGCCAGCAGCACCCTCCAGAGGCCGGACTATGGCTACACCTTC. As protein: CASSTLQRPDYGYTF.

This clone showed up just a few times. This chain joins TRBV5-1 and TRBJ1-1; 7 bases are shared with TRBD1. This CDR3 contains 15 residues. Losses at the gene ends were 4 bases for V and 2 bases for J; bases not matched to a gene: 8. Germline CDR1 and CDR2: SGHRS and YFSETQ. The CDR3 DNA is TGCGCCAGCAGCCGGGTGGGACAGACAAACACTGAAGCTTTCTTT. This codes for CASSRVGQTNTEAFF.

In this sample, this clone turned up a few times. The rearrangement joins TRBV28 to TRBJ2-6; 8 bases are a match to TRBD2. Trimming at V came to 6 bases and at J to 2 bases, leaving 0 bases not matched to a gene. This CDR3 region has 14 residues. Looked up from germline, CDR1 is MDHEN and CDR2 is SYDVKM. The chain's CDR3 is CASSGGAGANVLTF. The CDR3 region has the DNA TGTGCCAGCAGCGGGGGGGCTGGGGCCAACGTCCTGACTTTC.

CDR3 sequence: CASSLGLAGGYGELFF. As DNA, the CDR3 is TGTGCCAGCAGCTTGGGACTAGCGGGGGGCTATGGGGAGCTGTTTTTT. The J gene is TRBJ2-2, the V gene TRBV5-6; TRBD2 matches at 13 bases. J was trimmed by 8 bases and V by 0 bases; bases with no gene match: 4. CDR1 and CDR2 from the germline V gene are SGHDT and YYEEEE. There are 16 residues in the CDR3.

In regard to this clone: Sequence at one end of the junction differs from germline and may be a read error. The chain employs TRBV7-9 and TRBJ1-5; D ambiguous. Germline lookup yields CDR1 SEHNR and CDR2 FQNEAQ (reference sequence). The CDR3 has 12 residues. CDR3 residues: CSSSLLGQPQHF. CDR3 nucleotides: TGTTCCAGCAGCTTACTAGGTCAGCCCCAGCATTTT.

This chain joins TRBV27 and TRBJ2-7, with D perhaps TRBD2 (6 bases). Germline V gives CDR1 MNHEY, CDR2 SMNVEV (reference sequence). There are 14 residues in the CDR3. V shed 2 bases and J shed 3 bases, with 11 bases lying between them. Written as DNA, the CDR3 is TGTGCCAGCAGTTTAGGGGGGTTGGGCTACGAGCAGTACTTC. It is translated as CASSLGGLGYEQYF.

Only a few counts were recorded for this clone. This chain uses TRBV7-2 with TRBJ1-1; D is unresolved. The germline V gene encodes CDR1 SGHTA and CDR2 FQGNSA. The CDR3 is made up of 14 amino acids. V lost 5 bases, J lost 3 bases, and 13 bases lay in between. The CDR3 coding sequence is TGTGCCAGCAGCCCGACGGGTCCGTACACTGAAGCTTTCTTT. This codes for CASSPTGPYTEAFF.

In this sample, this clone turned up a few times. The chain employs TRBV7-2 and TRBJ2-7, with a possible D match to TRBD2 (6 bases). This CDR3 contains 14 residues. V was pared by 7 bases and J by 4 bases, with 17 bases between. Germline loops: CDR1 SGHTA, CDR2 FQGNSA. The DNA of the CDR3 is TGTGCCAGCAACCCGTGGGAGGACACGTACGAGCAGTACTTC. The encoded protein is CASNPWEDTYEQYF.

The chain combines TRBV7-3 with TRBJ2-7, with TRBD2 matching over 10 bases. Germline trimming cut 5 bases from V and 6 bases from J; bases unmatched to any gene: 7. CDR3 size: 14 residues. Per the germline V gene, CDR1 is SGHTA and CDR2 is FQGTGA. CDR3 in DNA: TGTGCCAGCAGCCTGGAAGTAGCGGGAGGCGAGCAGTACTTC. Translated: CASSLEVAGGEQYF. The whole variable domain, remainder taken from reference TRBV7-3 and TRBJ2-7, is GAGVSQTPSNKVTEKGKYVELRCDPISGHTALYWYRQSLGQGPEFLIYFQGTGAADDSGLPNDRFFAVRPEGSVSTLKIQRTERGDSAVYLCASSLEVAGGEQYFGPGTRLTVT.

The chain links TRBV29-1 to TRBJ2-7; D is perhaps TRBD2 (6 bases). The V gene lost 7 bases and the J gene lost 7 bases, with 17 bases spanning the gap. This CDR3 is 12 amino acids long. Germline CDR1 is SQVTM and CDR2 is ANQGSEA. The CDR3: CSAAKEEGEQYF. The CDR3 DNA sequence: TGCAGCGCGGCAAAGGAGGAGGGAGAGCAGTACTTC.

This chain joins TRBV29-1 and TRBJ2-2, with D maybe TRBD1 (6 bases). The CDR3 runs to 16 residues. Trimming left V 3 bases short and J 1 base short, with 15 bases between. CDR1 is SQVTM, CDR2 ANQGSEA, per germline. The CDR3 DNA is TGCAGCGTTGAGGCCCAGGGGTGGGGGAACACCGGGGAGCTGTTTTTT. It yields the protein CSVEAQGWGNTGELFF.

The chain employs TRBV5-1 and TRBJ1-2; 8 nucleotides agree with TRBD1. CDR3 length: 12 residues. The V segment lost 2 bases and the J segment 13 bases; nucleotides outside the gene matches: 7. Germline assignment: CDR1 SGHRS and CDR2 YFSETQ. In nucleotides, the CDR3 is TGCGCCAGCAGCTTTGACAGGGGAACACGCACCTTC. This translates into CASSFDRGTRTF.

This rearrangement joins TRBV2 to TRBJ2-5; TRBD2 matches 11 bases. This CDR3 spans 14 amino acids. The V gene end was trimmed by 5 bases and the J gene end by 13 bases; junction bases not matched to a gene: 12. From germline, CDR1 is SNHLY and CDR2 FYNNEI. CDR3 coding DNA: TGTGCCAGCAGTCAGGGACTAGCGGAGGGGAGTAGGTACTTC. Translation: CASSQGLAEGSRYF. Based on the CDR3 plus reference TRBV2 and TRBJ2-5, the full variable domain is EPEVTQTPSHQVTQMGQEVILRCVPISNHLYFYWYRQILGQKVEFLVSFYNNEISEKSEIFDDQFSVERPDGSNFTLKIRSTKLEDSAMYFCASSQGLAEGSRYFGPGTRLLVL.

The rearrangement links TRBV2 to TRBJ2-2; D ambiguous. V lost 4 bases, J lost 0 bases, and 3 bases lay in between. In germline, CDR1 is SNHLY, CDR2 FYNNEI. The CDR3 has 13 residues. The CDR3 region is CASSAANTGELFF. CDR3 in DNA: TGTGCCAGCAGTGCGGCGAACACCGGGGAGCTGTTTTTT.

Of note for this clone: Other DNA sequences in this specimen translate into the identical CDR3. The J gene is TRBJ1-2, the V gene TRBV6-6; TRBD1 matches at 7 bases. The CDR3 is 13 residues long. J gave up 3 bases and V 6 bases, and 4 bases lay outside the gene matches. The germline gives CDR1 MNHNY, CDR2 SVGAGI (reference sequence). The CDR3 protein is CASSPTGDYGYTF. CDR3 nucleotides: TGTGCCAGCAGCCCAACAGGGGACTATGGCTACACCTTC.

This clone was observed a few times. A junction boundary mismatches the germline segment, possibly from a read error. This rearrangement joins TRBV7-2 to TRBJ2-1; 8 nucleotides line up with TRBD1. CDR3 size: 15 residues. Germline V CDR1 and CDR2: SGHTA, FQGNSA. This CDR3 reads CASSLRQGTDSEPFF. The DNA of the CDR3 is TGTGCCAGCAGCCTACGACAGGGGACGGATTCCGAGCCGTTCTTC.

V and J are TRBV5-1 and TRBJ2-2; 8 bases fit TRBD1. The CDR3 totals 16 residues. V lost 2 bases, J lost 1 base, and 4 bases stayed unmatched. Germline V gives CDR1 SGHRS, CDR2 YFSETQ. This CDR3 reads CASSFITGGNTGELFF. The CDR3 nucleotides read TGCGCCAGCAGCTTTATTACAGGGGGGAACACCGGGGAGCTGTTTTTT. The full variable domain, in which reference TRBV5-1 and TRBJ2-2 provide the parts outside the CDR3, is KAGVTQTPRYLIKTRGQQVTLSCSPISGHRSVSWYQQTPGQGLQFLFEYFSETQRNKGNFPGRFSGRQFSNSRSEMNVSTLELGDSALYLCASSFITGGNTGELFFGEGSRLTVL.

The rearrangement links TRBV5-1 to TRBJ2-5; 11 nucleotides align to TRBD1. The CDR3 is made up of 17 amino acids. Germline CDR1 is SGHRS and CDR2 is YFSETQ. V was clipped by 4 bases and J by 4 bases; unmatched bases: 12. The CDR3 nucleotides are TGCGCCAGCAGCCCCTACCCCGCAGGACAGGGGGCAGAGACCCAGTACTTC. Its protein product is CASSPYPAGQGAETQYF.

V is TRBV28 and J is TRBJ1-1; 8 bases line up with TRBD1. Germline CDR1 and CDR2: MDHEN and SYDVKM. With 5 bases clipped from V and 4 bases from J, the junction kept 9 bases outside the gene matches. The CDR3 is made up of 15 amino acids. This chain's CDR3 is CASSTTGGVSTEAFF. Written as DNA, the CDR3 is TGTGCCAGCAGTACCACAGGGGGGGTTAGCACTGAAGCTTTCTTT.

The V gene is TRBV5-4, the J gene TRBJ1-4, with 8 nucleotides matching TRBD1. Germline V gives CDR1 SGHNT, CDR2 YYREEE (reference sequence). This CDR3 comprises 14 residues. The trim removed 4 bases at V and 7 bases at J, leaving 6 bases unmatched. The CDR3 bases are TGTGCCAGCAGCACCGACAGGGGAGGTGAAAAACTGTTTTTT. Amino acid sequence: CASSTDRGGEKLFF.

V and J are TRBV5-6 and TRBJ1-1, with 10 nucleotides matching TRBD1. Germline CDR1 and CDR2: SGHDT and YYEEEE. The CDR3 is 14 residues long. V lost 3 bases, J lost 3 bases, and 2 bases stayed unmatched. The CDR3 spells CASSWGTGDTEAFF. The CDR3 DNA reads as TGTGCCAGCAGCTGGGGGACAGGGGACACTGAAGCTTTCTTT.

The J gene is TRBJ1-5, the V gene TRBV6-1; 7 nucleotides match TRBD1. Germline CDR1 reads MNHNS; CDR2 reads SASEGT. This CDR3 contains 15 residues. V shed 5 bases, J shed 0 bases, and the junction held 4 bases outside the gene matches. CDR3 coding DNA: TGTGCCAGCAGTATCACAGGGGATAGCAATCAGCCCCAGCATTTT. Its translation: CASSITGDSNQPQHF.

J is TRBJ2-5 and V is TRBV30; a weak D match, TRBD2 (5 bases). V was cut by 3 bases and J by 5 bases, with 10 bases left in between. Looked up from germline, CDR1 is GTSNPN and CDR2 is SVGIG (reference sequence). CDR3 length equals 12 residues. The CDR3: CAWSLRRETQYF. CDR3 DNA: TGTGCCTGGAGCCTTCGGAGGGAGACCCAGTACTTC. Based on the CDR3 plus reference TRBV30 and TRBJ2-5, the full variable domain is SQTIHQWPATLVQPVGSPLSLECTVEGTSNPNLYWYRQAAGRGLQLLFYSVGIGQISSEVPQNLSASRPQDRQFILSSKKLLLSDSGFYLCAWSLRRETQYFGPGTRLLVL.

The chain recombines TRBV4-3 with TRBJ1-4; perhaps TRBD1 as D (6 bases). V shed 0 bases and J shed 1 base, with 12 bases lying between them. Per the germline V gene, CDR1 is LGHNA and CDR2 is YSLEER. The CDR3 length is 17 residues. CDR3: CASSQDTTRGTNEKLFF. The DNA for the CDR3 is TGCGCCAGCAGCCAAGATACAACCAGGGGAACTAATGAAAAACTGTTTTTT.

The CDR3 region has the DNA TGTGCCAGCAGTGCACCCGGGACTAGCGTTGTTGGGCAGTACTTC. Its translation is CASSAPGTSVVGQYF. The chain employs TRBV6-1 and TRBJ2-7, with 10 bases lining up with TRBD2. The V gene end was trimmed by 4 bases and the J gene end by 9 bases; junction bases not matched to a gene: 12. Germline CDR1 and CDR2: MNHNS and SASEGT. The CDR3 consists of 15 residues.